This TCR beta chain emerged from a study of blood T cell repertoires in COVID-19. The method was immunoSEQ multiplex PCR; TCRdb's version includes in-frame clones alone and lacks a portion of them. The top ten hold under 2.5% of the sample, which has 250,000 to 300,000 clones, roughly 86% seen once. Sequencing input: PBMCs or T cells enriched from blood (not recorded which). The origin of this receptor is a woman aged 55 to 70 who had recovered from COVID-19.

Here the CDR3 reads CASSFVAQGQNSPLHF. In DNA form, the CDR3 reads TGCGCCAGCAGCTTTGTGGCCCAGGGCCAGAATTCACCCCTCCACTTT. V gene TRBV5-1 combines with J gene TRBJ1-6, with D tentatively TRBD1 (5 bases). The V end lost 2 bases, the J end lost 7 bases, and 16 bases lay between the germline ends. The CDR3 sequence is 16 residues long. CDR1 SGHRS and CDR2 YFSETQ come from the germline V gene.